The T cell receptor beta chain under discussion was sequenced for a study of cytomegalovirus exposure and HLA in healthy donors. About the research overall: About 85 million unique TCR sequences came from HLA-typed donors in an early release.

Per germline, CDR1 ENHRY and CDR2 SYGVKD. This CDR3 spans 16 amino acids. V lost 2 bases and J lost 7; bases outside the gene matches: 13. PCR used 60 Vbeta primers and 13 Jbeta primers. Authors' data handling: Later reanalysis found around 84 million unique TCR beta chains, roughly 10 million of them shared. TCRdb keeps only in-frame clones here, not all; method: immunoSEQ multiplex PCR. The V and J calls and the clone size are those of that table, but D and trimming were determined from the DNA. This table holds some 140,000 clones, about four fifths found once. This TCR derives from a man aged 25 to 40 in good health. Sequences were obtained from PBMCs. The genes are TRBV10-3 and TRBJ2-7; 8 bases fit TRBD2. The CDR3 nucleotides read TGTGCCATCAGTGAGCCCGAGGCGGGGGGCTCCCTGGAGCAGTACTTC. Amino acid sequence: CAISEPEAGGSLEQYF.